These 10 T cell receptor beta chains share one sample of origin, sequenced in a study of control samples from healthy donors and cancer patients. Profiled with immunoSEQ multiplex PCR; TCRdb holds only in-frame clones, not every one. The sample yields some 37,000 clones, approximately 90% seen once. Sequenced material: blood. Receptors originate from a woman in her fifties or sixties in good health.

J is TRBJ2-1 and V is TRBV9; 8 bases match TRBD1. CDR3 length: 16 residues. J lost 9 bases, V lost 3 bases, and 14 bases had no gene match. CDR1 SGDLS and CDR2 YYNGEE come from the germline V gene. As DNA, the CDR3 is TGTGCCAGCAGCGAGCACTCCGGGACAGGTAACACTGAGCAGTTCTTC. The encoded protein is CASSEHSGTGNTEQFF.

The chain has TRBV28 and TRBJ2-5; 7 bases are a match to TRBD1. From germline, CDR1 is MDHEN and CDR2 SYDVKM. Unmatched junction bases numbered 12, after V lost 6 bases and J lost 5 bases. CDR3 length equals 15 residues. The CDR3 DNA sequence: TGTGCCAGCAGAATGAGACAGGGCGGTAGGGAGACCCAGTACTTC. Its protein product is CASRMRQGGRETQYF.

The chain carries TRBV7-3 and TRBJ1-1; D gene uncertain. The CDR3 totals 15 residues. In germline, CDR1 is SGHTA, CDR2 FQGTGA. V lost 1 base and J 4 bases, leaving 13 bases between the germline ends. The CDR3 sequence is CASSLSPTAITEAFF. The DNA of the CDR3 is TGTGCCAGCAGCTTAAGTCCAACGGCGATCACTGAAGCTTTCTTT.

This chain uses TRBV2 with TRBJ1-1; D unclear. The CDR3 runs 13 residues. Germline-derived CDR1 and CDR2 are SNHLY and FYNNEI. With 7 bases removed from V and 5 bases from J, the gap between germline ends came to 14 bases. CDR3 sequence reads: CASTAGGLTEAFF. The CDR3 DNA follows: TGTGCCAGCACGGCGGGAGGTTTGACTGAAGCTTTCTTT. The whole variable domain, filled in from reference TRBV2 and TRBJ1-1, reads EPEVTQTPSHQVTQMGQEVILRCVPISNHLYFYWYRQILGQKVEFLVSFYNNEISEKSEIFDDQFSVERPDGSNFTLKIRSTKLEDSAMYFCASTAGGLTEAFFGQGTRLTVV.

The chain recombines TRBV18 with TRBJ1-6; 9 bases fit TRBD1. V gave up 3 bases and J gave up 14 bases; unmatched junction bases: 17. This CDR3 is built from 17 residues. Germline V gene lookup returns CDR1 KGHSH and CDR2 LQKENI. The CDR3 here is CASSPSVVGQGGGTLHF. The CDR3 DNA sequence: TGTGCCAGCTCACCGTCAGTGGTGGGACAGGGAGGTGGGACCCTCCACTTT.

The J gene is TRBJ1-2, the V gene TRBV27; D remains unclear. Germline CDR1 MNHEY, CDR2 SMNVEV (reference sequence). V lost 3 bases and J 6 bases, leaving 11 bases between the germline ends. The CDR3 is 13 residues long. CDR3 region: CASSFAPGDGYTF. As DNA, the CDR3 is TGTGCCAGCAGTTTCGCCCCCGGGGATGGCTACACCTTC.

V gene TRBV7-2 combines with J gene TRBJ1-1; D is possibly TRBD1 (5 bases). Trimming stripped 2 bases from V and 5 bases from J, with 21 bases between. Germline V lookup: CDR1 SGHTA, CDR2 FQGNSA. This CDR3 has 17 amino acids. CDR3 nucleotides: TGTGCCAGCAGCTTAAATTTTGTTGGGGGACCGAGAACTGAAGCTTTCTTT. The encoded protein is CASSLNFVGGPRTEAFF.

The V and J genes are TRBV4-3 and TRBJ2-3; 9 nucleotides align to TRBD2. Germline loops: CDR1 LGHNA, CDR2 YSLEER. V lost 6 bases and J lost 6; bases outside the gene matches: 4. The CDR3 totals 13 residues. CDR3 coding DNA: TGCGCCAGCAGGGCTAGCGGGGATGATACGCAGTATTTT. It encodes CASRASGDDTQYF.

The V and J genes are TRBV7-3 and TRBJ2-5; D tentatively fits TRBD1 or TRBD2 (6 bases each). Germline V gene data show CDR1 as SGHTA and CDR2 as FQGTGA. The CDR3 length is 13 residues. Trimming pared 5 bases from V and 4 bases from J, leaving 11 bases between. The DNA for the CDR3 is TGTGCCAGCAGCCTCGGAGGGGGAGAGACCCAGTACTTC. Translating gives CASSLGGGETQYF. Full variable domain (outside the CDR3, taken from reference TRBV7-3 and TRBJ2-5): GAGVSQTPSNKVTEKGKYVELRCDPISGHTALYWYRQSLGQGPEFLIYFQGTGAADDSGLPNDRFFAVRPEGSVSTLKIQRTERGDSAVYLCASSLGGGETQYFGPGTRLLVL.

The V and J genes are TRBV29-1 and TRBJ1-2; the D gene is possibly TRBD1 (6 bases). This CDR3 region has 11 residues. V was cut by 5 bases and J by 8 bases, with 12 bases left in between. From germline, CDR1 is SQVTM and CDR2 ANQGSEA. The CDR3 DNA follows: TGCAGCGTTTCGACAGGCCTAGGCTACACCTTC. It encodes CSVSTGLGYTF.